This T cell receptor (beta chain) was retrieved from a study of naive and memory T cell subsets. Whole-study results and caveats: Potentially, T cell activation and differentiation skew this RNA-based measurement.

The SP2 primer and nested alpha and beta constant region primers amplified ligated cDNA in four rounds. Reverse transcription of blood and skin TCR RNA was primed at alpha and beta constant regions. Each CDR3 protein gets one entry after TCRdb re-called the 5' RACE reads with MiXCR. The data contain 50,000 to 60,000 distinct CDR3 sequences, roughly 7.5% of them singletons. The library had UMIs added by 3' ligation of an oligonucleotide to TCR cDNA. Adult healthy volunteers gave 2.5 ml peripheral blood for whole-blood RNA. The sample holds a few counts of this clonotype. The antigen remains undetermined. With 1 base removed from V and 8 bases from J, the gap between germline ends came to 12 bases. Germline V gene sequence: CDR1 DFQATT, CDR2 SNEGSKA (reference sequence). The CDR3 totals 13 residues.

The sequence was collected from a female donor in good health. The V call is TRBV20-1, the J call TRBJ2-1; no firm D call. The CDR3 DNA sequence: TGCAGTGCTAGAGTGCGACTTCACGATGAGCAGTTCTTC. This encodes CSARVRLHDEQFF.